This record concerns one T cell receptor (beta chain) sequence. This clone's antigen is unknown. Per-base quality was not reported, and no clone a single base away is much larger than it. TCRbeta CDR3 regions were amplified from genomic DNA by means of the immunoSEQ Assay, a bias-controlled multiplex PCR. The published analysis was carried out like this. Within the assay, amplification of reference gene primers was used to estimate how many nucleated cells each sample contained. To quantify the absolute abundance of each unique TCRbeta CDR3 rearrangement, sequence reads were collapsed and filtered. For each sample, productive Simpson clonality was calculated by taking the square root of Simpson's diversity index across productive rearrangements. TCRdb retrieved this table from immuneACCESS and kept in-frame rearrangements only. Not all clones are present; in checked studies, unresolved V genes account for under half, and no reason is known for the remainder. V, J and clone size are taken as reported in that table, and D and trimming were inferred from the DNA itself. For this sample there are over 120,000 clones; around 83% appear just once. The ten largest make up about 10% of the sample.

The source of the sample is a study of blood T cell repertoires in COVID-19 (dated by TCRdb to 2018 to 2020). As for the study more broadly: The collaborator samples originated in the United States, Italy and Spain and spanned the acute and convalescent phases of COVID-19. The prospective study material was composed of cDNA or gDNA derived from T cells, B-cell-depleted T cells, or PBMCs. Deeply sampled blood TCRbeta repertoires from subjects exposed to, actively infected with, or recovered from COVID-19 were included in the dataset. Where available, HLA class I and class II types were taken from metadata supplied by the sample provider and were not determined by assay-based typing. Samples came from the ongoing ImmuneRACE study (first 160 participants) plus 1,254 subjects from 6 global collaborators. The repertoires were released in a freely available public database intended as a resource for research on the immune response to SARS-CoV-2. The sample metadata nearly always contained a de-identified subject ID, COVID-19 status, age in years and sex.

Study-wide findings and limitations: The amount of clinical and demographic metadata varied by source and participant and was provided uncurated.

Participants in the prospective study were aged about 18 to 95 years, lived in approximately 26 United States geographic areas, and enrolled through a virtual design. Cohort assignment in the prospective study relied on participant-reported clinical history from a screening survey and a study questionnaire. Recovered participants in ImmuneRACE Cohort 3 were defined by two consecutive negative NP/OP PCR tests, clearance by a healthcare professional, or resolution of symptoms. In the prospective study, mobile phlebotomists collected whole blood, serum and a nasopharyngeal or oropharyngeal swab from each participant. Participants in the prospective study had the option to provide additional blood draws and questionnaires over a roughly 2-month period. Before DNA extraction, prospective study blood samples were shipped either frozen or at room temperature. There are 16 amino acids in the CDR3, from cysteine to phenylalanine inclusive. Only the CDR3 portion is preserved as DNA: 48 bases, with reading frame beginning at the first base. The germline V gene (reference sequence) gives CDR1 as MNHNY and CDR2 as SVGAGI. Trimming leaves V shorter by 5 bases and J shorter by 7 bases, with the junction holding 11 bases beyond the gene matches.

The clonotype originates from a man aged 50-59 years who had recovered from COVID-19. The V and J segments used are TRBV6-6 and TRBJ1-6, with 7 central nucleotides matching TRBD1. Sequences were obtained from PBMCs or T cells enriched from blood (not recorded which). The CDR3 region reads CASSREKGQINSPLHF. The nucleotides read TGTGCCAGCAGTCGAGAAAAGGGACAGATAAATTCACCCCTCCACTTT.